This T cell receptor (beta chain) was identified in a study of metastatic and nonmetastatic thyroid tumors. As for the study in general: Patients with malignant and benign thyroid disease provided blood and tumor or nodule tissue, whose repertoires were compared.

No treatment had been given to any patient before thyroid surgery. Germline CDR1 MDHEN, CDR2 SYDVKM. The V and J ends lost 6 bases and 6 bases respectively, with 18 bases between them. This CDR3 is built from 15 residues. Methods used by the authors: The distant-metastasis classifier for papillary thyroid cancer was built from CDR3 differences across clinicopathological groups. Through MiXCR, TCRdb re-clonotyped the PCR reads. What appears here as the V and J calls and clone size reflects TCRdb's work, not the paper's. This sample yields approximately 19,000 clones, of which around 21% are seen a single time; 25% to 35% belongs to the top ten. The study's findings and limits: In both blood and tumor samples, TCR beta diversity was reported significantly higher for malignant than benign nodules.

In the case of this clone: The target antigen is unknown.

Input material: blood. The TCR comes from a female donor with papillary thyroid cancer or a benign thyroid nodule (not recorded which). Some clones in this sample may be carry-over from other donors' samples. The chain combines TRBV28 with TRBJ2-1; no clear D gene. For the CDR3, the DNA is TGTGCCAGCAGAACACTTGGACCCGGTCGCAATGAGCAGTTCTTC. Its protein is CASRTLGPGRNEQFF.